The clone carrying this TCR beta chain was counted ten times or more. Its specificity is not known. The CDR3 loop spans 13 amino acids. Germline V gives CDR1 SGHVS, CDR2 FNYEAQ. V lost 2 bases, J lost 6 bases, and 11 bases lay in between. In this cohort, patients with other autoimmune diseases, uncontrolled infections, pregnancy or lactation were excluded. The authors diagnosed from clinical symptoms, serum thyroxine, TRAb, thyroid ultrasound and orbital computed tomography. The data belong to a study of Graves' ophthalmopathy and Graves' hyperthyroidism. RNA transcripts provided the template for amplifying TCR beta CDR3 regions. HTBI primers primed a first-round RT-PCR, and a second-round multiplex PCR followed. MiXCR, applied by TCRdb to the multiplex PCR reads, yields one record per CDR3 protein. The sample lists 200,000 to 300,000 distinct CDR3 sequences, approximately 42% seen once, with around 47% in the top ten.

Whole-study findings and limits: Blood shared most expanded thyroid clonotypes above 0.001 frequency.

The sample taken for sequencing was peripheral blood. The sequence was collected from an adult man with Graves' ophthalmopathy. The chain links TRBV7-6 to TRBJ2-7, with a tentative D call TRBD2 (6 bases). The CDR3 loop reads CASSLLRESEQYF. CDR3 nucleotides: TGTGCCAGCAGCTTATTGCGGGAAAGCGAGCAGTACTTC.